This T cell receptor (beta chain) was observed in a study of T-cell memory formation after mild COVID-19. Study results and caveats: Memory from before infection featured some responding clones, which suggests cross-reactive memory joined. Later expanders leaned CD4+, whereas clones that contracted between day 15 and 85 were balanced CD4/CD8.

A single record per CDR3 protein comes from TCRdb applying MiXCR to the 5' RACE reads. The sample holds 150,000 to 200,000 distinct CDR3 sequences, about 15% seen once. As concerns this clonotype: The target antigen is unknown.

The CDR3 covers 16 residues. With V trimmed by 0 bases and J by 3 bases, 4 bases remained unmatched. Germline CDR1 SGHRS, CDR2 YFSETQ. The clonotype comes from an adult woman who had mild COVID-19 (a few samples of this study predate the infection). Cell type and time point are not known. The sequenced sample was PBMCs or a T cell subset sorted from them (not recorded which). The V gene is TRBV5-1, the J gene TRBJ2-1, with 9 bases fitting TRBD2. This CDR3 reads CASSLVGSGSYNEQFF. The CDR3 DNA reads TGCGCCAGCAGCTTGGTGGGTAGCGGGAGCTACAATGAGCAGTTCTTC.